What follows describes a single TCR beta chain. The sample is drawn from a study of CXCR3-negative and CXCR3-positive naive CD8 T cells. UMI-labeled 5' RACE TRB cDNA libraries were prepared from the cells. TCRdb processed the 5' RACE reads again and assigns one entry to each CDR3 protein, with no DNA. This repertoire includes approximately 52,000 distinct CDR3 sequences. The sequence was collected from a human donor in good health. Some clones in this sample may be carry-over from other donors' samples. Sequencing used memory CD8+ T cells from blood.

Here the CDR3 reads CASRDRVDGYTF. This chain connects TRBV2 to TRBJ1-2; as DNA is missing, the TRBD1 call by TCRdb cannot be tested. CDR3 size: 12 residues. The germline gives CDR1 SNHLY, CDR2 FYNNEI. Variable domain in full (rest from reference TRBV2 and TRBJ1-2): EPEVTQTPSHQVTQMGQEVILRCVPISNHLYFYWYRQILGQKVEFLVSFYNNEISEKSEIFDDQFSVERPDGSNFTLKIRSTKLEDSAMYFCASRDRVDGYTFGSGTRLTVV.